This paragraph covers one T cell receptor (beta chain) sequence. In the study's own analysis: Reference gene primer amplification gave estimated nucleated cell counts. The method was immunoSEQ multiplex PCR; TCRdb's version includes in-frame clones alone and lacks a portion of them. V and J calls and clone size are given by that table; D and trimming were obtained from the DNA. Of some 100,000 clones listed, roughly 80% are singletons. This specimen belongs to a study of blood T cell repertoires in COVID-19. The wider study: There were acute and convalescent COVID-19 samples, and they came from the United States, Italy and Spain. Sources were T cells, B-cell-depleted T cells, or PBMCs; the material itself was cDNA or gDNA.

The germline V gene has CDR1 KGHSH and CDR2 LQKENI. The V gene end was trimmed by 2 bases and the J gene end by 8 bases; junction bases not matched to a gene: 14. This CDR3 is 16 amino acids long. The sample comprised peripheral blood. The genes are TRBV18 and TRBJ1-1; 7 bases align to TRBD1. The TCR sequence derives from a human donor in a cohort sampled during active or convalescent COVID-19. The CDR3 protein is CASSPAGGRGEEEAFF. In nucleotides, the CDR3 is TGTGCCAGCTCACCAGCGGGGGGCAGGGGGGAGGAAGAAGCTTTCTTT.